The rows below give T cell receptor beta chains drawn from one sample of a study of Ad26.COV2.S vaccination and SARS-CoV-2 variants. The table came from immunoSEQ multiplex PCR; TCRdb's copy has only in-frame clones and leaves some out. The sample contains 300,000 to 400,000 clones, around four fifths of which appear only once. The sample was peripheral blood, taken in a trial of Ad26.COV2.S vaccine versus placebo. These TCRs come from a person between 18 and 65 years old who received the Ad26.COV2.S COVID-19 vaccine or a placebo. Each CDR3 is given with its conserved first and last residue. A D gene is named only where the DNA matches it firmly. Rows give clone size only sometimes, using once, few, many, or a class for an expanded clone.

CDR3nt: TGTGCCAGCAGGGTAGGCGGACAGGGACGTAGTGGCTACACCTTC; CDR3aa: CASRVGGQGRSGYTF; j_gene: TRBJ1-2; abundance: .; d_gene: TRBD1; v_gene: TRBV28
CDR3nt: TGCGCCAGCAGTCAAGATAAGGGTTCTGGAAACACCATATATTTT; CDR3aa: CASSQDKGSGNTIYF; j_gene: TRBJ1-3; abundance: .; d_gene: .; v_gene: TRBV4-1
CDR3nt: TGTGCCAGCAGCCGCGGGACTAGCGGGGGCTCGCCTCAAGAGACCCAGTACTTC; CDR3aa: CASSRGTSGGSPQETQYF; j_gene: TRBJ2-5; abundance: few; d_gene: TRBD2; v_gene: TRBV7-2
CDR3nt: TGTGCCAGCCGACGCGGGGCAACCTACGAGCAGTACTTC; CDR3aa: CASRRGATYEQYF; j_gene: TRBJ2-7; abundance: .; d_gene: .; v_gene: TRBV27
CDR3nt: TGTGCCAGCAGCTCACTAGCGGGGGACTCCCGAGTTCACTACAATGAGCAGTTCTTC; CDR3aa: CASSSLAGDSRVHYNEQFF; j_gene: TRBJ2-1; abundance: .; d_gene: TRBD2; v_gene: TRBV7-9
CDR3nt: TGCAGCTTAACCGGGACAGGGGGCACAGATACGCAGTATTTT; CDR3aa: CSLTGTGGTDTQYF; j_gene: TRBJ2-3; abundance: .; d_gene: TRBD1; v_gene: TRBV29-1
CDR3nt: TGTGCCAGCAGCGACGAAGGGGCTGGGGCCAACGTCCTGACTTTC; CDR3aa: CASSDEGAGANVLTF; j_gene: TRBJ2-6; abundance: .; d_gene: .; v_gene: TRBV9
CDR3nt: TGTGCCAGTAGTGATCCGGGGACAGGGGGCTACGAGCAGTACTTC; CDR3aa: CASSDPGTGGYEQYF; j_gene: TRBJ2-7; abundance: .; d_gene: TRBD1; v_gene: TRBV19
CDR3nt: TGTGCCAGTAGTACGACAGGGGGCAAAAACATTCAGTACTTC; CDR3aa: CASSTTGGKNIQYF; j_gene: TRBJ2-4; abundance: .; d_gene: TRBD1; v_gene: TRBV19
CDR3nt: TGTGCCAGCAGTTTGGGGACAGGGGGAGGCAATCAGCCCCAGCATTTT; CDR3aa: CASSLGTGGGNQPQHF; j_gene: TRBJ1-5; abundance: once; d_gene: TRBD1; v_gene: TRBV27
CDR3nt: TGTGCCAGTAGTATTCGGTCAGATAATTCACCCCTCCACTTT; CDR3aa: CASSIRSDNSPLHF; j_gene: TRBJ1-6; abundance: .; d_gene: .; v_gene: TRBV19
CDR3nt: TGTGCCAGTGGTGTGGGGACAGATACGCAGTATTTT; CDR3aa: CASGVGTDTQYF; j_gene: TRBJ2-3; abundance: .; d_gene: .; v_gene: TRBV19
CDR3nt: TGTGCCAGCAGCCTAGGGGGAGGCAATCAGCCCCAGCATTTT; CDR3aa: CASSLGGGNQPQHF; j_gene: TRBJ1-5; abundance: .; d_gene: .; v_gene: TRBV5-4
CDR3nt: TGTGCCAGCAGTCCAACGCTATATACGCAGTATTTT; CDR3aa: CASSPTLYTQYF; j_gene: TRBJ2-3; abundance: .; d_gene: .; v_gene: TRBV6-5
CDR3nt: TGTGCCAGCAGTTTATCCGTGGGGGGGGAGACCCAGTACTTC; CDR3aa: CASSLSVGGETQYF; j_gene: TRBJ2-5; abundance: .; d_gene: TRBD2; v_gene: TRBV27
CDR3nt: TGTGCCAGCAGCCTCGGGACAGGGAATGGAAACACCATATATTTT; CDR3aa: CASSLGTGNGNTIYF; j_gene: TRBJ1-3; abundance: .; d_gene: TRBD1; v_gene: TRBV4-2
CDR3nt: TGTGCCAGTAGTCGGAGCATGGGTACGGAAGCTTTCTTT; CDR3aa: CASSRSMGTEAFF; j_gene: TRBJ1-1; abundance: .; d_gene: .; v_gene: TRBV19
CDR3nt: TGTGCCAGCAGTGAAAGGGGGTGGACAGGGGGCGTCACTGAAGCTTTCTTT; CDR3aa: CASSERGWTGGVTEAFF; j_gene: TRBJ1-1; abundance: .; d_gene: TRBD1; v_gene: TRBV6-1
CDR3nt: TGTGCCAGCAGCTTAAGAACAGGGGGATTTGCCGAGCAGTACTTC; CDR3aa: CASSLRTGGFAEQYF; j_gene: TRBJ2-7; abundance: .; d_gene: TRBD1; v_gene: TRBV7-9
CDR3nt: TGTGCCAGCGAGGGCGCGATGAACTATGGCTACACCTTC; CDR3aa: CASEGAMNYGYTF; j_gene: TRBJ1-2; abundance: .; d_gene: .; v_gene: TRBV28
CDR3nt: TGTGCCAGCGCGTCGGTGGCAGCCAAAAACATTCAGTACTTC; CDR3aa: CASASVAAKNIQYF; j_gene: TRBJ2-4; abundance: .; d_gene: .; v_gene: TRBV27
CDR3nt: TGTGCCAGCAGCTTAAGGAGGGGGCTTATGGAAAAACTGTTTTTT; CDR3aa: CASSLRRGLMEKLFF; j_gene: TRBJ1-4; abundance: .; d_gene: TRBD1; v_gene: TRBV7-3
CDR3nt: TGTGCCAGCAGCTTATCTGGGCCCTACGAGCAGTACTTC; CDR3aa: CASSLSGPYEQYF; j_gene: TRBJ2-7; abundance: .; d_gene: .; v_gene: TRBV7-9
CDR3nt: TGTGCCAGCAGTTTCAGCCAGCTCTATGGCTACACCTTC; CDR3aa: CASSFSQLYGYTF; j_gene: TRBJ1-2; abundance: .; d_gene: .; v_gene: TRBV28
CDR3nt: TGTGCCAGCAGCTCGGGACCGCTTAGAGGGCAGTACTTC; CDR3aa: CASSSGPLRGQYF; j_gene: TRBJ2-7; abundance: once; d_gene: .; v_gene: TRBV7-9
CDR3nt: TGCGCCAGCAGCCTTGGGGGCACAGATACGCAGTATTTT; CDR3aa: CASSLGGTDTQYF; j_gene: TRBJ2-3; abundance: .; d_gene: .; v_gene: TRBV5-1
CDR3nt: TGCGCCAGCAGCCAAGTCGGGCTAGCGGGGGCCCTCACCGGGGAGCTGTTTTTT; CDR3aa: CASSQVGLAGALTGELFF; j_gene: TRBJ2-2; abundance: .; d_gene: TRBD2; v_gene: TRBV4-1
CDR3nt: TGTGCCTGGAGTCCGGGACAGGATCTCGAGCAGTACTTC; CDR3aa: CAWSPGQDLEQYF; j_gene: TRBJ2-7; abundance: .; d_gene: TRBD1; v_gene: TRBV30